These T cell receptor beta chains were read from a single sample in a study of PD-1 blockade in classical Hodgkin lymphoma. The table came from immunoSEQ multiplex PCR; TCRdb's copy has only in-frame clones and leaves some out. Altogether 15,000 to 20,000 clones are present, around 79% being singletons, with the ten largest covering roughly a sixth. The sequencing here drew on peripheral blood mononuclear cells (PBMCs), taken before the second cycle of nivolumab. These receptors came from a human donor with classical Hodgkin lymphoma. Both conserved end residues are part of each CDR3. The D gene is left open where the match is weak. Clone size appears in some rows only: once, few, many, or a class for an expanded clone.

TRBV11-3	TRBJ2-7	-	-	CASSFRTVGTYEQYF	TGTGCCAGCAGCTTTAGGACGGTGGGAACCTACGAGCAGTACTTC
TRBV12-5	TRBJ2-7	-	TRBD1	CASGLAETGTVTYEQYF	TGTGCTAGTGGTTTGGCGGAGACCGGGACAGTAACCTACGAGCAGTACTTC
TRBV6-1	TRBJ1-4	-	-	CASSAPGGVYEKLFF	TGTGCCAGCAGTGCGCCGGGAGGGGTGTATGAAAAACTGTTTTTT
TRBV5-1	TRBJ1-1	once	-	CASSFRRGNTEAFF	TGCGCCAGCAGCTTTAGGAGGGGGAACACTGAAGCTTTCTTT
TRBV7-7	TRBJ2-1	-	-	CASSLSHYNEQFF	TGTGCCAGCTCCCTGAGCCACTACAATGAGCAGTTCTTC
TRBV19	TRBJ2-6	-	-	CASSIWGPLSGANVLTF	TGTGCCAGTAGTATCTGGGGTCCATTATCTGGGGCCAACGTCCTGACTTTC
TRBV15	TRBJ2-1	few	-	CATSRDLREEQFF	TGTGCCACCAGCAGAGATCTCCGGGAAGAGCAGTTCTTC
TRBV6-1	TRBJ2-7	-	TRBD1	CASRDNRGNVYEQYF	TGTGCCAGCAGGGATAACAGGGGAAACGTTTACGAGCAGTACTTC
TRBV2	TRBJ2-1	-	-	CARDNEQFF	TGTGCCAGAGACAATGAGCAGTTCTTC
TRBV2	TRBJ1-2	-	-	CASSEVPNYGYTF	TGTGCCAGCAGTGAAGTGCCGAACTATGGCTACACCTTC
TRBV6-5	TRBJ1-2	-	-	CASSRGPLYDYTF	TGTGCCAGCAGCCGCGGGCCCCTCTATGACTACACCTTC
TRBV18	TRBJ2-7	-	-	CASSPRGTPSTSLYEQYF	TGTGCCAGCTCACCCCGGGGCACCCCCTCTACTAGCCTCTACGAGCAGTACTTC
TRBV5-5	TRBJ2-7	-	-	CASSSTVYYEQYF	TGTGCCAGCAGCTCTACAGTCTACTACGAGCAGTACTTC
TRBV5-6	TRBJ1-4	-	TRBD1	CASSKDRIPNEKLFF	TGTGCCAGCAGCAAGGACAGGATCCCAAATGAAAAACTGTTTTTT
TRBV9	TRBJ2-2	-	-	CASSTRTFRGELFF	TGTGCCAGCAGCACCCGGACATTCCGCGGGGAGCTGTTTTTT
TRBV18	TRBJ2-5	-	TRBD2	CASSPTQAGGPKTQYF	TGTGCCAGCTCACCCACGCAAGCGGGGGGGCCAAAGACCCAGTACTTC
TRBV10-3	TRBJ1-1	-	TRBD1	CAISSGGRNTEAFF	TGTGCCATCAGCTCAGGGGGACGGAACACTGAAGCTTTCTTT
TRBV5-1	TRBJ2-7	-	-	CASSDSSYEQYF	TGCGCCAGCAGCGACAGCTCCTACGAGCAGTACTTC
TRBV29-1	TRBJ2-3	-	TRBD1	CSGQSGTDPDTQYF	TGCAGCGGTCAATCCGGGACAGATCCAGATACGCAGTATTTT
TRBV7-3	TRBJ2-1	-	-	CASSQTSKGSNEQFF	TGTGCCAGCAGCCAAACCTCGAAGGGCTCCAATGAGCAGTTCTTC
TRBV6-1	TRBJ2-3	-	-	CASSEDSGSRSTQYF	TGTGCCAGCAGTGAAGATTCGGGGTCGAGGTCTACGCAGTATTTT
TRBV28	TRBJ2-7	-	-	CASSLPTAPYEQYF	TGTGCCAGCAGTTTACCGACAGCCCCCTACGAGCAGTACTTC
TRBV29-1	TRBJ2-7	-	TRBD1	CSASGTGIYEQYF	TGCAGCGCCTCCGGGACAGGGATATACGAGCAGTACTTC
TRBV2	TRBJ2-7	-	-	CASSDLKGRHEQYF	TGTGCCAGCAGTGATTTAAAGGGGAGGCACGAGCAGTACTTC
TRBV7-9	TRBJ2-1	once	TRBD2	CASSSAGGSFNEQFF	TGTGCCAGCAGCTCAGCGGGAGGTTCATTCAATGAGCAGTTCTTC
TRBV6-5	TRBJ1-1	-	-	CASRPDGLTNTEAFF	TGTGCCAGCAGACCCGACGGACTGACGAACACTGAAGCTTTCTTT
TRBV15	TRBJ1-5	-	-	CATSRAYLRADRQPQHF	TGTGCCACCAGCAGAGCCTACCTTAGGGCGGATCGTCAGCCCCAGCATTTT
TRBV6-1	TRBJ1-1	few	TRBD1	CASSDAGTAEAFF	TGTGCCAGCAGTGACGCAGGGACAGCAGAAGCTTTCTTT
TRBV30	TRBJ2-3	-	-	CAWSAATGTDTQYF	TGTGCCTGGAGTGCCGCCACAGGGACGGATACGCAGTATTTT
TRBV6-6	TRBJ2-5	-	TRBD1	CASSLFQGARQETQYF	TGTGCCAGCAGCCTCTTTCAGGGGGCACGGCAAGAGACCCAGTACTTC
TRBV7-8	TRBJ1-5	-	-	CASTKTVSNQPQHF	TGTGCCAGTACCAAGACGGTTAGCAATCAGCCCCAGCATTTT
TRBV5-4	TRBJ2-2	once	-	CASSLPTANTGELFF	TGTGCCAGCAGCTTGCCGACAGCGAACACCGGGGAGCTGTTTTTT
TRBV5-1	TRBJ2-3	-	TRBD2	CASSLDVSGGLPDTQYF	TGCGCCAGCAGCTTGGACGTTAGCGGGGGGCTCCCAGATACGCAGTATTTT
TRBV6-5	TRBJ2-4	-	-	CASRDSLKNIQYF	TGTGCCAGCAGGGACAGCCTCAAAAACATTCAGTACTTC
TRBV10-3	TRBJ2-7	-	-	CAISGTATYEQYF	TGTGCCATCAGTGGGACAGCAACCTACGAGCAGTACTTC
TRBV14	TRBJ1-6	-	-	CASSQELNSPLHF	TGTGCCAGCAGCCAAGAATTGAATTCACCCCTCCACTTT
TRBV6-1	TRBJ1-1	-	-	CASSFWGAEAFF	TGTGCCAGCAGTTTCTGGGGGGCTGAAGCTTTCTTT
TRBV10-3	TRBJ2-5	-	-	CAISRGGNQETQYF	TGTGCCATCAGTAGGGGGGGGAACCAAGAGACCCAGTACTTC
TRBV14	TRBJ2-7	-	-	CASSQWGASYEQYF	TGTGCCAGCAGCCAATGGGGGGCGTCCTACGAGCAGTACTTC
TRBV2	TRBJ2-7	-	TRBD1	CASSRIRGQGSYEQYF	TGTGCCAGCAGTCGAATCCGGGGACAGGGGTCCTACGAGCAGTACTTC
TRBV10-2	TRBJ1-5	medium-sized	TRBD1	CATAGGLTQPQHF	TGCGCCACCGCAGGGGGTCTAACTCAGCCCCAGCATTTT
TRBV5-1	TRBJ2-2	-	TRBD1	CASSFGNRGHTGELFF	TGCGCCAGCAGCTTCGGAAACAGGGGTCACACCGGGGAGCTGTTTTTT
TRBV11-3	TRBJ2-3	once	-	CASSLEGADTQYF	TGTGCCAGCAGCTTAGAGGGGGCAGATACGCAGTATTTT
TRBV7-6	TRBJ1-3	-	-	CASSLEGWNTIYF	TGTGCCAGCAGCTTAGAGGGCTGGAACACCATATATTTT
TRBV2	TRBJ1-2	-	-	CASSARTVNYGYTF	TGTGCCAGCAGTGCCCGGACAGTTAACTATGGCTACACCTTC